This T cell receptor (beta chain) was profiled in a study of blood T cell repertoires in COVID-19 (dated by TCRdb to between 2020 and 2021). Broadly, across the study: Collaborator samples came from the United States, Italy and Spain and covered acute and convalescent phases of COVID-19. The prospective study material was composed of cDNA or gDNA derived from T cells, B-cell-depleted T cells, or PBMCs. Deeply sampled blood TCRbeta repertoires from subjects exposed to, actively infected with, or recovered from COVID-19 were included in the dataset. A freely available public database, intended as a resource for researchers studying the immune response to SARS-CoV-2, is where the repertoires were released. The samples were drawn from the first 160 participants of the ongoing ImmuneRACE study and from some 1,300 subjects provided by 6 global collaborators. The sample metadata nearly always contained a de-identified subject ID, COVID-19 status, age in years and sex. Where HLA class I and class II types were available, the types were taken from metadata supplied by the sample provider, not from assay-based typing. Overall study outcomes, separate from this receptor: The quantity of clinical and demographic metadata differed by source and by participant and was supplied without curation.

The collaborating institutions used their own protocols to collect whole blood in K2EDTA tubes. For TCRbeta analysis, collaborators shipped samples in one of three forms: frozen whole blood, isolated PBMCs, or DNA extracted from either of those sample types. TCRbeta CDR3 regions were amplified from genomic DNA using the immunoSEQ Assay, a bias-controlled multiplex PCR. In the paper's pipeline: Within the assay, amplification of reference gene primers was used to estimate how many nucleated cells each sample contained. To quantify the absolute abundance of each unique TCRbeta CDR3 rearrangement, sequence reads were collapsed and filtered. For each sample, productive Simpson clonality was calculated as the square root of Simpson's diversity index over productive rearrangements. TCRdb took this table from immuneACCESS and kept in-frame rearrangements with V and J called. Such tables lack part of the clones; where checked against another copy, unresolved V genes explain under half of the gap, and the rest is unexplained. Clone size and the V and J calls come from that table; the DNA yielded D and trimming. This sample comprises some 340,000 clones, about 85% of them detected only once. The leading ten clones occupy approximately 3.6% of the sample.

In regard to this clone: This clone's antigen is unknown. The sample holds no much larger clone one base away, and base qualities are not on file.

Looking up the germline V gene yields CDR1 SGDLS and CDR2 YYNGEE. The CDR3 measures 16 amino acids from cysteine to phenylalanine. CDR3 DNA only is kept here, 48 bases in frame from base 1. Trimming takes 4 bases off V and 2 bases off J; junction bases not matched to a gene: 7. The chain is made from TRBV9 and TRBJ2-5; TRBD1 fits 11 bases in the junction. The origin of this receptor is a woman aged 18-29 years with acute or convalescent COVID-19. Sequencing was done on a sample of peripheral blood. The nucleotide sequence reads TGTGCCAGCAGCTTGGGACAGGGGGTTAATCAAGAGACCCAGTACTTC. It is translated as CASSLGQGVNQETQYF.